Following are 20 T cell receptor beta chains from one sample sequenced in a study of cytomegalovirus exposure and HLA in healthy donors (dated by TCRdb to 2017 to 2019). Library generation was performed with the immunoSEQ multiplex PCR assay. A mixture of 60 forward primers for TCR Vbeta segments and 13 reverse primers for TCR Jbeta segments was used in the multiplex PCR. TCRdb took this table from immuneACCESS and kept in-frame rearrangements with V and J called. Such tables lack part of the clones; where checked against another copy, unresolved V genes explain under half of the gap, and the rest is unexplained. The sample has over 100,000 clones on record, over 60% of them singletons. Around 4.8% of the sample goes to the ten largest clones. Specimen: PBMCs. The receptors shown here come from a man aged 25-40 years in good health and CMV-seropositive.

V is TRBV4-3 and J is TRBJ2-4; a weak D match, TRBD2 (6 bases). There are 20 residues in the CDR3. The V end was cut by 0 bases, the J end by 2 bases, with 23 bases between. The germline gives CDR1 LGHNA, CDR2 YSLEER. The chain's CDR3 is CASSQESGGSGLTSKNIQYF. The CDR3 nucleotides read TGCGCCAGCAGCCAAGAGAGTGGGGGGTCGGGGCTAACGTCCAAAAACATTCAGTACTTC.

The CDR3 here is CASSIIWTGVEKLFF. CDR3 in DNA: TGTGCCAGTAGTATAATCTGGACAGGGGTTGAAAAACTGTTTTTT. The chain combines TRBV19 with TRBJ1-4; 9 nucleotides line up with TRBD1. CDR1 and CDR2 from the germline V gene are LNHDA and SQIVND (reference sequence). There are 15 residues in the CDR3. Germline trimming cut 2 bases from V and 7 bases from J; bases unmatched to any gene: 5.

This clone was detected once. This chain links TRBV9 with TRBJ2-1; tentative D call: TRBD2 (5 bases). V shed 6 bases and J shed 0 bases, with 13 bases lying between them. The CDR3 is 15 residues long. In germline, CDR1 is SGDLS, CDR2 YYNGEE. This CDR3 reads CASTSGSSSYNEQFF. CDR3 DNA: TGTGCCAGCACCTCGGGGTCTAGCTCCTACAATGAGCAGTTCTTC.

The chain employs TRBV30 and TRBJ2-1; TRBD2 matches at 14 bases. Germline CDR1 reads GTSNPN; CDR2 reads SVGIG (reference sequence). This CDR3 has 17 residues. V was pared by 1 base and J by 0 bases, with 2 bases of the junction left unmatched. The CDR3 DNA reads as TGTGCCTGGAGTGGACTAGCGGGGGGGAGCTCCTACAATGAGCAGTTCTTC. It is translated as CAWSGLAGGSSYNEQFF.

This clone was seen a handful of times. The rearrangement links TRBV2 to TRBJ1-2, with a weak D call TRBD1 (6 bases). Germline CDR1 reads SNHLY; CDR2 reads FYNNEI. V was pared by 3 bases and J by 8 bases, with 10 bases between. This CDR3 comprises 12 residues. CDR3 DNA: TGTGCCAGCAGTGACCGGGGGGGCGGCTACACCTTC. Its translation: CASSDRGGGYTF. Supplemented by reference TRBV2 and TRBJ1-2, the full variable domain reads EPEVTQTPSHQVTQMGQEVILRCVPISNHLYFYWYRQILGQKVEFLVSFYNNEISEKSEIFDDQFSVERPDGSNFTLKIRSTKLEDSAMYFCASSDRGGGYTFGSGTRLTVV.

V is TRBV30 and J is TRBJ2-4, with D possibly matching TRBD1 (6 bases). Germline CDR1 GTSNPN, CDR2 SVGIG (reference sequence). This CDR3 comprises 15 residues. Trimming shortened V by 3 bases and J by 0 bases, and 12 bases separated the two germline ends. The DNA of the CDR3 is TGTGCCTGGAGAAGAGGGGGAATAGCCAAAAACATTCAGTACTTC. Translation: CAWRRGGIAKNIQYF. Full variable domain (rest looked up from reference TRBV30 and TRBJ2-4): SQTIHQWPATLVQPVGSPLSLECTVEGTSNPNLYWYRQAAGRGLQLLFYSVGIGQISSEVPQNLSASRPQDRQFILSSKKLLLSDSGFYLCAWRRGGIAKNIQYFGAGTRLSVL.

This CDR3 is CAWSLGSSVETQYF. In DNA, the CDR3 is TGTGCCTGGAGCCTCGGGAGCTCGGTAGAGACCCAGTACTTC. The rearrangement joins TRBV30 to TRBJ2-5, with D maybe TRBD2 (6 bases). Germline V gives CDR1 GTSNPN, CDR2 SVGIG (reference sequence). CDR3 length equals 14 residues. V lost 3 bases and J 4 bases, leaving 15 bases between the germline ends.

The CDR3 DNA reads TGTGCCAGCAGTTTATGGCGGGGGGGCTCAGATACGCAGTATTTT. Its translation: CASSLWRGGSDTQYF. The chain links TRBV27 to TRBJ2-3; 9 nucleotides line up with TRBD2. CDR3 length: 15 residues. Germline CDR1 and CDR2: MNHEY and SMNVEV (reference sequence). After removal of 1 base from V and 4 bases from J, the junction contained 3 bases not matched to a gene.

The V and J genes are TRBV4-1 and TRBJ2-1; 11 bases match TRBD2. The germline gives CDR1 MGHRA, CDR2 YSYEKL. Trimming at V came to 4 bases and at J to 2 bases, leaving 7 bases not matched to a gene. This CDR3 is 17 amino acids long. The CDR3, as DNA: TGCGCCAGCAGCCCCCGTAGCGGGGGGGCCCCCTACAATGAGCAGTTCTTC. This gives the protein CASSPRSGGAPYNEQFF.

The chain employs TRBV29-1 and TRBJ2-5; the D is unclear. Per the germline V gene, CDR1 is SQVTM and CDR2 is ANQGSEA. Trimming removed 6 bases from V and 1 base from J, with 12 bases in between. The CDR3 totals 13 residues. CDR3 in amino acids: CSVSPRLQETQYF. The CDR3 nucleotides read TGCAGCGTGTCCCCGCGGCTCCAAGAGACCCAGTACTTC.

This clone has just one count. The chain employs TRBV29-1 and TRBJ1-2; 9 nucleotides agree with TRBD1. Germline V CDR1 and CDR2: SQVTM, ANQGSEA. The V segment lost 3 bases and the J segment 6 bases; nucleotides outside the gene matches: 8. The CDR3 is made up of 14 amino acids. CDR3 sequence: CSVEDRGFRDGYTF. CDR3 nucleotide sequence: TGCAGCGTTGAGGACAGGGGTTTCAGGGATGGCTACACCTTC.

The rearrangement links TRBV7-2 to TRBJ2-3; 11 bases agree with TRBD2. Germline CDR1 SGHTA, CDR2 FQGNSA. This CDR3 comprises 18 residues. Trimming cost V 4 bases and J 2 bases; bases outside gene matches: 11. The CDR3 nucleotides are TGTGCCAGCAGCTCGCTTCCCTTAGCGGGGGGGGTCACAGATACGCAGTATTTT. This translates into CASSSLPLAGGVTDTQYF.

This chain connects TRBV9 to TRBJ1-1, with 7 bases that match TRBD1. The CDR3 consists of 14 residues. Germline V lookup: CDR1 SGDLS, CDR2 YYNGEE. V was pared by 3 bases and J by 5 bases, with 7 bases of the junction left unmatched. The CDR3 region has the DNA TGTGCCAGCAGCGGAGGGGGCTCGGGAACTGAAGCTTTCTTT. Encoded protein: CASSGGGSGTEAFF.

The chain links TRBV7-9 to TRBJ1-1; TRBD1 matches at 8 bases. Germline lookup yields CDR1 SEHNR and CDR2 FQNEAQ (reference sequence). CDR3 length: 13 residues. V was clipped by 5 bases and J by 3 bases; unmatched bases: 2. In DNA form, the CDR3 reads TGTGCCAGCAGCCCCAGGGGGCACACTGAAGCTTTCTTT. This encodes CASSPRGHTEAFF.

This rearrangement joins TRBV6-5 to TRBJ2-5; TRBD2 agrees at 10 bases. After removal of 5 bases from V and 2 bases from J, the junction contained 2 bases not matched to a gene. The germline gives CDR1 MNHEY, CDR2 SVGAGI. The CDR3 consists of 14 residues. For the CDR3, the DNA is TGTGCCAGCAGTCGGACTAGCGGTCAAGAGACCCAGTACTTC. As protein: CASSRTSGQETQYF.

This clone was detected only a few times. This chain connects TRBV19 to TRBJ2-5; weak D call: TRBD2 (5 bases). Germline V lookup: CDR1 LNHDA, CDR2 SQIVND (reference sequence). The V end was cut by 4 bases, the J end by 4 bases, with 19 bases between. CDR3 size: 16 residues. CDR3 region: CASSKRQAGEGETQYF. CDR3 bases: TGTGCCAGTAGTAAGAGGCAGGCTGGCGAGGGAGAGACCCAGTACTTC.

The chain combines TRBV10-3 with TRBJ2-3, with 7 bases matching TRBD2. CDR3 size: 18 residues. Germline assignment: CDR1 ENHRY and CDR2 SYGVKD. V shed 2 bases and J 0 bases; nucleotides not matched to a gene: 11. CDR3 in amino acids: CAISESGSGAASTDTQYF. CDR3 DNA sequence: TGTGCCATCAGTGAGAGTGGGAGCGGGGCGGCCAGCACAGATACGCAGTATTTT.

V usage is TRBV2 and J usage is TRBJ2-3; 7 bases align to TRBD1. The trim removed 3 bases at V and 2 bases at J, leaving 5 bases unmatched. Germline V gene sequence: CDR1 SNHLY, CDR2 FYNNEI. The CDR3 loop spans 15 amino acids. In DNA form, the CDR3 reads TGTGCCAGCAGTGAGAAGGGGGCATTCACAGATACGCAGTATTTT. Translating it yields CASSEKGAFTDTQYF. The variable domain in full, completed from reference TRBV2 and TRBJ2-3, reads EPEVTQTPSHQVTQMGQEVILRCVPISNHLYFYWYRQILGQKVEFLVSFYNNEISEKSEIFDDQFSVERPDGSNFTLKIRSTKLEDSAMYFCASSEKGAFTDTQYFGPGTRLTVL.

This clone was recorded a few times. The rearrangement uses TRBV7-2 and TRBJ1-4; 8 nucleotides align to TRBD1. V lost 5 bases to trimming and J lost 8 bases; unmatched junction nucleotides: 4. Germline lookup yields CDR1 SGHTA and CDR2 FQGNSA. The CDR3 is 13 residues long. The CDR3 coding sequence is TGTGCCAGCAGCCCCAACAGGGGGGAAAAACTGTTTTTT. Translating gives CASSPNRGEKLFF.

The chain couples TRBV6-1 to TRBJ2-7; TRBD2 matches 7 bases. V was clipped by 3 bases and J by 3 bases; unmatched bases: 11. The germline V gene encodes CDR1 MNHNS and CDR2 SASEGT. There are 16 residues in the CDR3. The CDR3 sequence is CASSDMGGAEGYEQYF. DNA of the CDR3: TGTGCCAGCAGTGACATGGGAGGGGCAGAGGGCTACGAGCAGTACTTC.